Each of the 8 T cell receptor beta chains below was sequenced from the same sample in a study of T-cell reconstitution after alpha-beta-depleted transplantation in children listed by TCRdb under 2016. Library preparation used PCR. TCRdb shows the sequencer as Illumina HiSeq 2500. TCR libraries were prepared with molecular barcoding, using unique molecular identifiers to normalize TCRbeta repertoire quantification. Starting from the raw public reads, TCRdb applied fastp trimming at Q25, assembled clones with MiXCR and retained in-frame beta chains. Here each entry gathers all rows of one CDR3 protein and keeps the most common genes and DNA. This sample gives 90,000 to 130,000 distinct CDR3 sequences in total; about 9.3% of them show up just once. The leading ten clones occupy 8% of the sample. The sequences come from PBMCs from the stem cell graft donor, collected from the stem cell graft. Receptors originate from a human donor who donated a stem cell graft to a child with acute lymphoblastic leukemia.

This clonotype was recorded many times. The V call is TRBV10-3, the J call TRBJ1-4; tentative D call: TRBD1 (6 bases). This CDR3 has 15 residues. V gave up 5 bases and J gave up 1 base, with 11 bases separating them. Germline values: CDR1 ENHRY, CDR2 SYGVKD. CDR3 protein: CAISRLGGTNEKLFF. As DNA, the CDR3 is TGTGCCATCAGTCGTCTAGGGGGAACTAATGAAAAACTGTTTTTT.

The table lists this clonotype with many counts. The V call is TRBV12-3 or TRBV12-4, the J call TRBJ2-2, with TRBD1 matching over 8 bases. Trimming took 4 bases from V and 4 from J; bases not matched to a gene: 5. The CDR3 sequence is 15 residues long. CDR3 sequence (DNA): TGTGCCAGCAGTTCCCCGACAGGGGTCACCGGGGAGCTGTTTTTT. Protein: CASSSPTGVTGELFF.

The table lists this clonotype with many counts. The chain recombines TRBV12-3 or TRBV12-4 with TRBJ2-7; 9 bases are a match to TRBD1. With V trimmed by 2 bases and J by 3 bases, 11 bases remained unmatched. The CDR3 consists of 17 residues. CDR3 protein: CASSLLKGQGAYYEQYF. DNA of the CDR3: TGTGCCAGCAGTTTATTGAAGGGACAGGGCGCGTACTACGAGCAGTACTTC.

This clonotype was found many times. This sequence joins TRBV12-3 or TRBV12-4 and TRBJ2-2; the match to TRBD1 covers 7 bases. This CDR3 has 17 amino acids. Trimming at V came to 5 bases and at J to 0 bases, leaving 9 bases not matched to a gene. The CDR3 nucleotides are TGTGCCAGCAGTCGACTGGGACAGCCTACGAACACCGGGGAGCTGTTTTTT. Translation: CASSRLGQPTNTGELFF.

This clonotype was detected many times. This chain joins TRBV13 and TRBJ1-2, with D perhaps TRBD1 (6 bases). Between the trimmed V and J ends, which lost 5 bases and 10 bases, there was a span of 20 bases. There are 14 residues in the CDR3. CDR1 and CDR2 from the germline V gene are PRHDT and FYEKMQ (reference sequence). The CDR3 sequence is CASSRGQPLSFYTF. The CDR3 DNA is TGTGCCAGCAGCCGTGGACAGCCTCTCTCCTTCTACACCTTC.

This clonotype occurred many times. The chain carries TRBV12-3 or TRBV12-4 and TRBJ1-5; D is undetermined. This CDR3 contains 13 residues. V was cut by 3 bases and J by 7 bases, with 10 bases left in between. This CDR3 is CASSFEVRQPQHF. Written as DNA, the CDR3 is TGTGCCAGCAGTTTTGAGGTGAGGCAGCCCCAGCATTTT.

This clonotype was seen at least ten times. The chain uses TRBV7-9 and TRBJ2-5, with 8 bases lining up with TRBD2. The CDR3 consists of 16 residues. CDR1 is SEHNR, CDR2 FQNEAQ, per germline (reference sequence). The ends lost 5 bases at V and 5 bases at J; junction bases unmatched: 13. The CDR3 sequence: CASSPEGAGVRETQYF. The CDR3 coding sequence is TGTGCCAGCAGCCCCGAGGGAGCGGGGGTCAGGGAGACCCAGTACTTC.

At least ten counts were recorded for this clonotype. The chain has TRBV18 and TRBJ1-1; D is unclear. CDR3 length equals 13 residues. V was pared by 3 bases and J by 4 bases, with 9 bases between. Germline V lookup: CDR1 KGHSH, CDR2 LQKENI. The CDR3 loop is CASSPYSSTEAFF. The CDR3 coding sequence is TGTGCCAGCTCACCCTACAGCAGCACTGAAGCTTTCTTT.